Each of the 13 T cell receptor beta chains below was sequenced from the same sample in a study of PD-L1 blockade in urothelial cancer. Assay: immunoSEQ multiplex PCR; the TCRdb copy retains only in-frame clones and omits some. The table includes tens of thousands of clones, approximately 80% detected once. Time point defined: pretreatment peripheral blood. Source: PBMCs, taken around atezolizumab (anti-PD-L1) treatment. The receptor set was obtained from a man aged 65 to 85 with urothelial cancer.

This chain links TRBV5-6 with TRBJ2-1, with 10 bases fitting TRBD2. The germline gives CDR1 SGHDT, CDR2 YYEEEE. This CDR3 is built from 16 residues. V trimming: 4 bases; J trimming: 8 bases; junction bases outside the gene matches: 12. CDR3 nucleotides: TGTGCCAGCAGCCTACTAGCGGGGCGGTATGCGGATGAGCAGTTCTTC. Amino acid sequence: CASSLLAGRYADEQFF.

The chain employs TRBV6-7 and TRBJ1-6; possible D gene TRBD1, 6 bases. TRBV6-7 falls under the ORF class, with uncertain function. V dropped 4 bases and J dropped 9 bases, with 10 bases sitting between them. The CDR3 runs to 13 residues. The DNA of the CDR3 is TGTGCCAGCAGTTGGACAGCTGGTTCACCCCTCCACTTT. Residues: CASSWTAGSPLHF.

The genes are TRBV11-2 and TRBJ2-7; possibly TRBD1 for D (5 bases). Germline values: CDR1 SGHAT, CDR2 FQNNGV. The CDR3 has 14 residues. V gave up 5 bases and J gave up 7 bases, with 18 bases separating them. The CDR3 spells CASSLPLGVMEQYF. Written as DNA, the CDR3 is TGTGCCAGCAGCCTACCTCTAGGGGTAATGGAGCAGTACTTC.

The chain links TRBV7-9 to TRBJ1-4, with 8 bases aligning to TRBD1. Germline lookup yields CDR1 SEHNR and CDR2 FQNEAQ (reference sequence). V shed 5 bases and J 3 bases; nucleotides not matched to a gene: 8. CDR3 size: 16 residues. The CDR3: CASSPRTGRANEKLFF. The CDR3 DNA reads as TGTGCCAGCAGCCCTCGGACAGGGAGAGCTAATGAAAAACTGTTTTTT.

CDR3 in amino acids: CASRGAGEQYF. The CDR3 DNA reads as TGTGCCAGCAGGGGAGCGGGCGAGCAGTACTTC. The chain links TRBV6-5 to TRBJ2-7, with D possibly TRBD2 on 6 matching bases. The V end lost 6 bases, the J end lost 6 bases, and 9 bases lay between the germline ends. The CDR3 has 11 amino acids. The germline CDR1 and CDR2 sequences are MNHEY and SVGAGI.

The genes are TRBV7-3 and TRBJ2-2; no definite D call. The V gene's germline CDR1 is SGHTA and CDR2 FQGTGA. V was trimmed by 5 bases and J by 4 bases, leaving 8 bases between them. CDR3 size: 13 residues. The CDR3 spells CASSRGGTGELFF. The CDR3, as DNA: TGTGCCAGCAGCCGCGGTGGCACCGGGGAGCTGTTTTTT.

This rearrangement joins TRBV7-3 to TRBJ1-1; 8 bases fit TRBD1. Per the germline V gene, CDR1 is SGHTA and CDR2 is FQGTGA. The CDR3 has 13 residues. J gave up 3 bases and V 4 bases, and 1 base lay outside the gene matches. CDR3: CASSSQGDTEAFF. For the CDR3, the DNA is TGTGCCAGCAGCTCACAGGGGGACACTGAAGCTTTCTTT.

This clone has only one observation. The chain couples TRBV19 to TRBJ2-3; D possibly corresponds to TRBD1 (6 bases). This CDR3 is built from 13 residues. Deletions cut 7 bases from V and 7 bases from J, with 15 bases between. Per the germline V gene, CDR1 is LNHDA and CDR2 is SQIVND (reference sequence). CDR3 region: CASTSRDRNTQYF. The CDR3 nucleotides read TGTGCCAGTACCTCTCGAGACAGGAATACGCAGTATTTT. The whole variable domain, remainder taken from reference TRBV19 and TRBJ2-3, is DGGITQSPKYLFRKEGQNVTLSCEQNLNHDAMYWYRQDPGQGLRLIYYSQIVNDFQKGDIAEGYSVSREKKESFPLTVTSAQKNPTAFYLCASTSRDRNTQYFGPGTRLTVL.

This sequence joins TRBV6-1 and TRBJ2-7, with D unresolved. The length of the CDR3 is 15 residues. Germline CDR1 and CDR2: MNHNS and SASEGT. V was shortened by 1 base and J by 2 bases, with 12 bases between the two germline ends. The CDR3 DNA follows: TGTGCCAGCAGTGAAGGAAATCGGAGTCCCTACGAGCAGTACTTC. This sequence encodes CASSEGNRSPYEQYF.

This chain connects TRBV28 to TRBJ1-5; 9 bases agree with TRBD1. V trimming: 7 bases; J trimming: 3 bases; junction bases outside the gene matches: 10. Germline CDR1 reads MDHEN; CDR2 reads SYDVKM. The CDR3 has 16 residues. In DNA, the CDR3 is TGTGCCAGCACGGACAGGGGATCCATTGACAATCAGCCCCAGCATTTT. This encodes CASTDRGSIDNQPQHF.

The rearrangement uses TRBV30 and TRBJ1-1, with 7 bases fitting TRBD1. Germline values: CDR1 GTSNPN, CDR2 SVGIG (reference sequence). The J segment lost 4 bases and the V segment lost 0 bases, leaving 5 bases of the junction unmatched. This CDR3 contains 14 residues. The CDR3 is CAWSVLRGRTEAFF. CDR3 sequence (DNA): TGTGCCTGGAGTGTACTAAGGGGGCGCACTGAAGCTTTCTTT.

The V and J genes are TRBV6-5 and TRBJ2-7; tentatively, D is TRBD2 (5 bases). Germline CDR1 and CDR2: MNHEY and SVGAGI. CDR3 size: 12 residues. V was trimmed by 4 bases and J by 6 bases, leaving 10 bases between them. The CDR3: CASSFTSGEQYF. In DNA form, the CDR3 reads TGTGCCAGCAGTTTCACTAGTGGCGAGCAGTACTTC.

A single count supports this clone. DNA for the CDR3: TGTGCCAGCAGTGAAGGGGGCTCTTTGGGAAAACTGTTTTTT. This sequence encodes CASSEGGSLGKLFF. V usage is TRBV2 and J usage is TRBJ1-4, with D possibly being TRBD1 (5 bases). The V end was cut by 1 base, the J end by 10 bases, with 13 bases between. The CDR3 has 14 residues. CDR1 is SNHLY and CDR2 is FYNNEI in the germline V gene.